These 3 T cell receptor beta chains originate from one sample sequenced in a study of blood T cell repertoires in COVID-19. Measured with immunoSEQ multiplex PCR; TCRdb has only the in-frame clones, and not every one. The sample contains about 140,000 clones, approximately 80% of which appear only once. Specimen: peripheral blood. These receptors originate from an elderly woman in a cohort sampled during active or convalescent COVID-19.

The table lists this clone with a few counts. The V and J genes are TRBV7-2 and TRBJ2-7, with 9 bases matching TRBD1. In germline, CDR1 is SGHTA, CDR2 FQGNSA. The CDR3 totals 13 residues. With V trimmed by 5 bases and J by 5 bases, 4 bases remained unmatched. CDR3 sequence (DNA): TGTGCCAGCAGCGGCAGGACAGGGGACGAGCAGTACTTC. Its protein product is CASSGRTGDEQYF.

CDR3 DNA: TGTGCCAGCAGTTTTAGCGGTAGGAAGGGTCAGCCCCAGCATTTT. Residues: CASSFSGRKGQPQHF. The rearrangement links TRBV27 to TRBJ1-5; D call uncertain. CDR1 and CDR2 from the germline V gene are MNHEY and SMNVEV (reference sequence). Trimming took 3 bases from V and 6 from J, leaving 15 bases between them. The CDR3 spans 15 residues.

The J gene is TRBJ2-3, the V gene TRBV4-2; the D gene is possibly TRBD1 (7 bases). This CDR3 has 14 amino acids. V was clipped by 2 bases and J by 4 bases, with 10 bases between them. CDR1 LGHNA and CDR2 YNFKEQ come from the germline V gene. The CDR3 DNA is TGTGCCAGCAGCCAACGGAGGGGGCCAGATACGCAGTATTTT. Its protein is CASSQRRGPDTQYF.